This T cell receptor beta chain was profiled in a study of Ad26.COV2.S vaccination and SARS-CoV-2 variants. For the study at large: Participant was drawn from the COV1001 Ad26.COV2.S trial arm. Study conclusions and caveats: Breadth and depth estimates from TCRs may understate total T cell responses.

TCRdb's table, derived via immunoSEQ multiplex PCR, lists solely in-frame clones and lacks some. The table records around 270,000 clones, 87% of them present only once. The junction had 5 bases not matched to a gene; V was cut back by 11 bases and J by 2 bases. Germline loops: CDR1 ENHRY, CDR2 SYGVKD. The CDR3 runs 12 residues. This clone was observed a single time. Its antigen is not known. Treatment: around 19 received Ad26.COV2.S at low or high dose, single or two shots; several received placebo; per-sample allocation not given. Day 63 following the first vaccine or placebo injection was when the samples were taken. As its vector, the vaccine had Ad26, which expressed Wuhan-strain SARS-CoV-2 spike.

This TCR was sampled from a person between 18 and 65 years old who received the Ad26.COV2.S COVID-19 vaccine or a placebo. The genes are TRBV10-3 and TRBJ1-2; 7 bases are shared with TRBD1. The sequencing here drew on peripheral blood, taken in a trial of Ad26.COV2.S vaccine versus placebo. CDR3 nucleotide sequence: TGTGCCTCCCAACAGGGGAACTATGGCTACACCTTC. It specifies CASQQGNYGYTF.